What follows is one T cell receptor (beta chain) and its context. Enrolled through a virtual design, the participants were between roughly 18 and 100 years of age and came from fewer than 30 US areas. This specimen belongs to a study of blood T cell repertoires in COVID-19. Per germline, CDR1 SEHNR and CDR2 FQNEAQ (reference sequence). With 0 bases removed from V and 1 base from J, the gap between germline ends came to 10 bases. The CDR3 covers 16 residues. The table came from immunoSEQ multiplex PCR; TCRdb's copy has only in-frame clones and leaves some out. Among 400,000 or so clones listed, 90% were seen once.

Source material: PBMCs or T cells enriched from blood (not recorded which). The chain recombines TRBV7-9 with TRBJ1-5; TRBD1 might be the D (6 bases). This TCR came from a man between 18 and 35 years old who had recovered from COVID-19. The CDR3 DNA follows: TGTGCCAGCAGCTTAGCGTTGAGGGGGAGCAATCAGCCCCAGCATTTT. Residues: CASSLALRGSNQPQHF.